This TCR beta chain was captured in a study of shared clonotypes between healthy human individuals. Study outcomes and limitations: When naive CD4 clonotypes were compared across several donors, about 4.8% were shared.

The table came from immunoSEQ multiplex PCR; TCRdb's copy has only in-frame clones and leaves some out. Altogether 2 million to 2.5 million clones are present, approximately 94% being singletons, with the ten largest covering under 2%. With regard to this clone: What it binds is unknown.

CD45RO negativity and positive selection for CCR7 defined naive CD8 cells, a population that excluded terminally differentiated effector memory CD45RA+ cells. V gave up 6 bases and J gave up 8 bases; unmatched junction bases: 2. Germline loops: CDR1 SNHLY, CDR2 FYNNEI. The CDR3 runs 12 residues. The sequence was obtained from a young man in good health. Some clones in this sample may be carry-over from other donors' samples. The sample consisted of naive CD8+ T cells from PBMCs. The chain combines TRBV2 with TRBJ2-4; 9 bases agree with TRBD2. CDR3 amino acids: CASRREGDIQYF. The CDR3 DNA is TGTGCCAGCAGGCGGGAGGGGGACATTCAGTACTTC.